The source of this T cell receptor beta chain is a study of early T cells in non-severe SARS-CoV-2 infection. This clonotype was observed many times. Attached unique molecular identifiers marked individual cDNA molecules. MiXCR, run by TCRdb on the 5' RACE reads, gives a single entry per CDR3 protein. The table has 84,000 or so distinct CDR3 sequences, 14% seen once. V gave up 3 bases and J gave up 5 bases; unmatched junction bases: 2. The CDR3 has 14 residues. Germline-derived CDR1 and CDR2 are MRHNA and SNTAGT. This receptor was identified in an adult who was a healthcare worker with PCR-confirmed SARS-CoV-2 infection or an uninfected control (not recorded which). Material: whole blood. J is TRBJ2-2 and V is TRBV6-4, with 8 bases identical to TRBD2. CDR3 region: CASSEAGGTGELFF. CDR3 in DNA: TGTGCCAGCAGTGAGGCGGGGGGAACCGGGGAGCTGTTTTTT.